This T cell receptor beta chain was obtained from a study of T cells in Graves' hyperthyroidism and ophthalmopathy. This clonotype was seen at least ten times. What it recognizes is unknown. RNA transcripts provided the source from which TCR beta CDR3 regions were amplified. Using the HTBI primer set, a first-round RT-PCR was run on the TCR CDR3. TCRdb fed the multiplex PCR reads into MiXCR, producing one record per CDR3 protein. The sample lists hundreds of thousands of distinct CDR3 sequences, 12% to 15% occurring once. This CDR3 comprises 14 residues. V lost 2 bases to trimming and J lost 6 bases, with 13 bases between them. In germline, CDR1 is SGHVS, CDR2 FQNEAQ. Study-wide results and caveats: Most thyroid clonotypes that were expanded above 0.001 also turned up in blood.

This sequence joins TRBV7-8 and TRBJ1-1; no clear D. This TCR came from a woman under 30 with Graves' hyperthyroidism. Sequencing input: blood. DNA for the CDR3: TGTGCCAGCAGCTTAAGACCCCCCCGGGCTGAAGCTTTCTTT. It translates to CASSLRPPRAEAFF.